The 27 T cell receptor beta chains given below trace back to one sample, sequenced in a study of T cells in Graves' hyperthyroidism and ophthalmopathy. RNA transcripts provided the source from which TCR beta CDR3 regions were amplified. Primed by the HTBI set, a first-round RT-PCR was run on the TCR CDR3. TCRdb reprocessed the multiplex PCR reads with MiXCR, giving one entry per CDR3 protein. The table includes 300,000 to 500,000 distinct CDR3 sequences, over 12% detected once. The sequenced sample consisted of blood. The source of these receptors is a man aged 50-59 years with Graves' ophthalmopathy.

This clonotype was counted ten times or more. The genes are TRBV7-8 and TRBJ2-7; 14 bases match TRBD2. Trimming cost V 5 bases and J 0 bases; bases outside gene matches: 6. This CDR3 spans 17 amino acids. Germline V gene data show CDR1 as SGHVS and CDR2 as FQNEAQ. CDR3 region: CASSPRTSGGSSYEQYF. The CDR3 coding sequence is TGTGCCAGCAGCCCCAGGACTAGCGGGGGGAGCTCCTACGAGCAGTACTTC.

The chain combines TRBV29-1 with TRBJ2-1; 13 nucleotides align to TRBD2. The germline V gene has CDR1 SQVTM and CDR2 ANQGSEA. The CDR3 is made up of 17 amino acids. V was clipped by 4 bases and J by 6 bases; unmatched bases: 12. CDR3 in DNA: TGCAGCGTTGGTGGACTAGCGGGAGTCTTGTCAGTCAATGAGCAGTTCTTC. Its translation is CSVGGLAGVLSVNEQFF.

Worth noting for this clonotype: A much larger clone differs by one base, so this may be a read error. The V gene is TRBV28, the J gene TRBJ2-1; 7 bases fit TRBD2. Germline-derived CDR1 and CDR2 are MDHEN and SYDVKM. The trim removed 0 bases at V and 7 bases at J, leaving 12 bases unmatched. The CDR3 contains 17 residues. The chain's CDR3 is CASSLWTRLALRNEQFF. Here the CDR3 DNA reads TGTGCCAGCAGTTTATGGACGAGACTAGCCTTGCGGAATGAGCAGTTCTTC. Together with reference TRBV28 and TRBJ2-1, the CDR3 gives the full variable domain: DVKVTQSSRYLVKRTGEKVFLECVQDMDHENMFWYRQDPGLGLRLIYFSYDVKMKEKGDIPEGYSVSREKKERFSLILESASTNQTSMYLCASSLWTRLALRNEQFFGPGTRLTVL.

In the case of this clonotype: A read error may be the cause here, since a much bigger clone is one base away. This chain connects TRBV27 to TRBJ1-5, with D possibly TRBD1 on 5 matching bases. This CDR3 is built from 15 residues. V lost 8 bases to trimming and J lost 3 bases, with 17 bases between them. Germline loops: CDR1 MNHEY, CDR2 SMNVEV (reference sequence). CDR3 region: CASQRDDRPNQPQHF. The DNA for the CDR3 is TGTGCCAGCCAACGAGATGACAGACCCAATCAGCCCCAGCATTTT.

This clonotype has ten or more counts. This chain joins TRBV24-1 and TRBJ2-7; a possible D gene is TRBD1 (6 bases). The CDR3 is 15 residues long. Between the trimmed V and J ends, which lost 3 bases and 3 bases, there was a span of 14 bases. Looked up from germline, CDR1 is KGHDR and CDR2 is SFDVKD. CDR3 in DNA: TGTGCCACCAGTGATCCCAGGGACAATTTCTACGAGCAGTACTTC. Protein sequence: CATSDPRDNFYEQYF.

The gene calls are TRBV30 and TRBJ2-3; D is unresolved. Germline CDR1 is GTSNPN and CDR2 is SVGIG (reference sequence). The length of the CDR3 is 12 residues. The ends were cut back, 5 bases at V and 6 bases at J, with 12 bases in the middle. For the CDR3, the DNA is TGTGCCTGGCGGAGCGACGGGGATACGCAGTATTTT. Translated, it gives CAWRSDGDTQYF.

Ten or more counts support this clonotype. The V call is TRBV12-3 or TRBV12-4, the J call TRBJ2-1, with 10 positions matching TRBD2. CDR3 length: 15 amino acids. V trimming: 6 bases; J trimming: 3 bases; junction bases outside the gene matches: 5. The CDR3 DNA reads TGTGCCAGCAGCCCTAGCGGGAGCCGCTACAATGAGCAGTTCTTC. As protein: CASSPSGSRYNEQFF.

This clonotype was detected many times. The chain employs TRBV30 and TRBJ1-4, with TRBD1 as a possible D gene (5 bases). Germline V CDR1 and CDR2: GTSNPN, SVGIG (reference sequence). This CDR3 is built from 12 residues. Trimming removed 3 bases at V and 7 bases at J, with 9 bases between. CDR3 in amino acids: CAWRDKGEKLFF. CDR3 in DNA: TGTGCCTGGAGGGACAAAGGTGAAAAACTGTTTTTT.

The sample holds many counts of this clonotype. This chain's CDR3 is CASSLDPAGGFSSYNEQFF. The CDR3 DNA reads as TGCGCCAGCAGCTTGGATCCAGCGGGAGGATTTAGCTCCTACAATGAGCAGTTCTTC. The gene calls are TRBV5-1 and TRBJ2-1, with 9 positions matching TRBD2. The germline V gene encodes CDR1 SGHRS and CDR2 YFSETQ. V lost 0 bases, J lost 0 bases, and 10 bases stayed unmatched. This CDR3 spans 19 amino acids.

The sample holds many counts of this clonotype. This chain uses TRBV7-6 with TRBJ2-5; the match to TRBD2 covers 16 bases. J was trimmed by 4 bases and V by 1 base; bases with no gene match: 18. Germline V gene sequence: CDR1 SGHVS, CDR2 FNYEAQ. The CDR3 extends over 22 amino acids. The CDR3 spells CASSLVPPPGLAGGQGRETQYF. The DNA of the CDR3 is TGTGCCAGCAGCTTAGTCCCACCGCCGGGACTAGCGGGAGGGCAAGGGAGAGAGACCCAGTACTTC.

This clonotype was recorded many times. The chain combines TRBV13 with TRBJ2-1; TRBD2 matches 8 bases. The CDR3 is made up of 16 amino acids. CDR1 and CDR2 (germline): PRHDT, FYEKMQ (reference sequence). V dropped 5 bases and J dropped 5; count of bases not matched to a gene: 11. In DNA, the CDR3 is TGTGCCAGCAGCGTGACTAGCGCGCCCTCTCACAATGAGCAGTTCTTC. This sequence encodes CASSVTSAPSHNEQFF.

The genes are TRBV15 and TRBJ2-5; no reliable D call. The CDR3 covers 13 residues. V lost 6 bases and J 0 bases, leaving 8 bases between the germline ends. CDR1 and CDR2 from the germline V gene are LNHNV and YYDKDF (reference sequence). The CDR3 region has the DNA TGTGCCACCAGTCAGAATAACCAAGAGACCCAGTACTTC. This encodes CATSQNNQETQYF.

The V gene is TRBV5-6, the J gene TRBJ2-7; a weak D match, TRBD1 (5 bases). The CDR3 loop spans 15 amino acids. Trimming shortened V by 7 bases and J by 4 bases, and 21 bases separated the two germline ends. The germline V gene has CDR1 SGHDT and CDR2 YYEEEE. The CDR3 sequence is CASSSSRVIEYEQYF. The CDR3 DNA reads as TGTGCCAGCTCTTCGAGCAGGGTGATCGAATACGAGCAGTACTTC.

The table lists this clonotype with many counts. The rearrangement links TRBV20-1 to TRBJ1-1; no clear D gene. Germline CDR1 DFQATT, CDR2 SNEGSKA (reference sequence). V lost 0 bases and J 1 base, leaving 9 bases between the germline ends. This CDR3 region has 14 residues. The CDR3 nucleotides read TGCAGTGCTAGAGATCTTCGAGGGAACACTGAAGCTTTCTTT. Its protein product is CSARDLRGNTEAFF.

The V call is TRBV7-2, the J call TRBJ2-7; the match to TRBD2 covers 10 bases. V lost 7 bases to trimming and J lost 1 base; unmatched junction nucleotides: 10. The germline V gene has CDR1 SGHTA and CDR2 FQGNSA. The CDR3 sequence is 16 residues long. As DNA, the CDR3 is TGTGCCAGCACCCTAGGGGCTAGCGGGAGTTCCTACGAGCAGTACTTC. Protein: CASTLGASGSSYEQYF.

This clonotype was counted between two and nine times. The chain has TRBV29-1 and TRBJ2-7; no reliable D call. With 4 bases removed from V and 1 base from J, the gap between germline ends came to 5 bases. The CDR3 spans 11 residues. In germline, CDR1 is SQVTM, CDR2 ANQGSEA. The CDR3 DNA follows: TGCAGCGTTGGGAATTCCTACGAGCAGTACTTC. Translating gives CSVGNSYEQYF.

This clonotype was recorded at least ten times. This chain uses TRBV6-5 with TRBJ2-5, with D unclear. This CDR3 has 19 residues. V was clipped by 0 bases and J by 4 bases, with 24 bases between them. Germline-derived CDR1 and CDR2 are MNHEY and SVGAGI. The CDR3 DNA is TGTGCCAGCAGTTACTCGCCCCCCCAGTTACGTGATTTTGGAGAGACCCAGTACTTC. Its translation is CASSYSPPQLRDFGETQYF.

Here the CDR3 reads CASSSLASGRYNEQFF. Here the CDR3 DNA reads TGTGCCAGCAGTTCACTCGCTAGCGGGAGATACAATGAGCAGTTCTTC. The chain employs TRBV25-1 and TRBJ2-1, with 10 nucleotides matching TRBD2. Germline loops: CDR1 MGHDK, CDR2 SYGVNS. With V trimmed by 5 bases and J by 4 bases, 8 bases remained unmatched. The CDR3 extends over 16 amino acids.

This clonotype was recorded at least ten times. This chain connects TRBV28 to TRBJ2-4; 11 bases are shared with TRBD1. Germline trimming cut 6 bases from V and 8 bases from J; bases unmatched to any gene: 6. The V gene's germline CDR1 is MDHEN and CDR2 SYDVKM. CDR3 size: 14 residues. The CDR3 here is CASSPGQGAYIQYF. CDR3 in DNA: TGTGCCAGCAGCCCAGGACAGGGGGCGTACATTCAGTACTTC.

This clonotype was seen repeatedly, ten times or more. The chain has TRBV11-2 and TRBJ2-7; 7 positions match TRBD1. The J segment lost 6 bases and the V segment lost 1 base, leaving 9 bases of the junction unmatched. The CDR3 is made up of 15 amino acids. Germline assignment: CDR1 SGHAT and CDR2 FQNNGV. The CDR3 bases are TGTGCCAGCAGCTTAGCTGACAGGGTACGAACCGAGCAGTACTTC. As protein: CASSLADRVRTEQYF.

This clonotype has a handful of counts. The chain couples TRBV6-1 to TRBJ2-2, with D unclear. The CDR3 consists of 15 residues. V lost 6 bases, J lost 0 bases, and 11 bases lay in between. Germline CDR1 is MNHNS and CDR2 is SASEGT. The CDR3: CASSPAIANTGELFF. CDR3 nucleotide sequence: TGTGCCAGCAGCCCAGCGATAGCGAACACCGGGGAGCTGTTTTTT.

CDR3 region: CASSLAASGSPHEQYF. For the CDR3, the DNA is TGCGCCAGCAGCTTGGCGGCTAGCGGGAGTCCCCACGAGCAGTACTTC. This chain connects TRBV5-1 to TRBJ2-7; 10 bases map to TRBD2. Germline CDR1 and CDR2: SGHRS and YFSETQ. CDR3 length equals 16 residues. V shed 0 bases and J 5 bases; nucleotides not matched to a gene: 8.

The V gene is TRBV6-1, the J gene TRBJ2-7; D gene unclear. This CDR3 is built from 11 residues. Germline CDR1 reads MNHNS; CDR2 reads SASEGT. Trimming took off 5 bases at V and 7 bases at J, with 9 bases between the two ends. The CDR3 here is CASSLFTEQYF. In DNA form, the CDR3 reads TGTGCCAGCAGTCTCTTCACGGAGCAGTACTTC.

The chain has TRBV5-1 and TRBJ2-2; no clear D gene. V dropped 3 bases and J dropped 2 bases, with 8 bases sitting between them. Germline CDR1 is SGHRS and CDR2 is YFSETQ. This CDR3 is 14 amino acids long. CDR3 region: CASSSPGNTGELFF. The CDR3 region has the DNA TGCGCCAGCAGCTCCCCGGGTAACACCGGGGAGCTGTTTTTT.

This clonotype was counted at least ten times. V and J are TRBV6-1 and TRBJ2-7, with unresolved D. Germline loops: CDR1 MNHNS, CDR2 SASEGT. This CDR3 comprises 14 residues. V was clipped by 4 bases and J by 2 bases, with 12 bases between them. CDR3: CASSVRQEAYEQYF. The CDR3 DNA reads TGTGCCAGCAGTGTCCGGCAGGAAGCCTACGAGCAGTACTTC.

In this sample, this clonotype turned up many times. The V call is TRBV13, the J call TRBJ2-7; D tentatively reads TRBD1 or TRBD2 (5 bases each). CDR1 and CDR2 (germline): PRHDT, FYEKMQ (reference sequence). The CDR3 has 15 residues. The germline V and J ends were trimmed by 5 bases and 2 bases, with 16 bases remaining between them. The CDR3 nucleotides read TGTGCCAGCAGCCCCCCGGGACGGGTGGCCTACGAGCAGTACTTC. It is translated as CASSPPGRVAYEQYF.

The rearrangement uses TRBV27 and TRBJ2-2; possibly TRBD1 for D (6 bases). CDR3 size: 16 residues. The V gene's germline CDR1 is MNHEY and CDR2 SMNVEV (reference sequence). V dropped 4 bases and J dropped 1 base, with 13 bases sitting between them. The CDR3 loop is CASSSPTGWNTGELFF. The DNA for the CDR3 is TGTGCCAGCAGTTCACCTACAGGGTGGAACACCGGGGAGCTGTTTTTT.